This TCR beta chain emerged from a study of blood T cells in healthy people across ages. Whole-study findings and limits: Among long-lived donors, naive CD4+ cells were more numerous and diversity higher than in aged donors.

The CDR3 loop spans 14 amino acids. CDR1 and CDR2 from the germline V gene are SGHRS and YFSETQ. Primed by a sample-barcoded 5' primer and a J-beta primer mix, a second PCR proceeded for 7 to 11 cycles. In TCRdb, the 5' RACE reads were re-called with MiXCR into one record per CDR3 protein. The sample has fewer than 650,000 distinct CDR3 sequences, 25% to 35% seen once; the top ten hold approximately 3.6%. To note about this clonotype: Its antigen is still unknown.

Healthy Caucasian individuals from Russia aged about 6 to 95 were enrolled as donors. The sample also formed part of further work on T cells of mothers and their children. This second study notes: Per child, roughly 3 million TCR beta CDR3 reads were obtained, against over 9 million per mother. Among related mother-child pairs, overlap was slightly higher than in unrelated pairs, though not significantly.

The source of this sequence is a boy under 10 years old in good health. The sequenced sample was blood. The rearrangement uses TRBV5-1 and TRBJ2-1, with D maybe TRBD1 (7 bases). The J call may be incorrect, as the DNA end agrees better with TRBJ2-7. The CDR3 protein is CASSGGTVDYEQYF. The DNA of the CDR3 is TGCGCCAGCAGCGGAGGGACAGTCGACTACGAGCAGTACTTC.